This TCR beta chain was sequenced during a study of blood T cells in healthy people across ages. CDR1 is SGHVS, CDR2 FNYEAQ, per germline. The CDR3 extends over 19 amino acids. With 5 bases removed from V and 0 bases from J, the gap between germline ends came to 20 bases. Many counts were recorded for this clonotype. Its antigen is still unknown. The study's findings and limits: Estimates of diversity drawn from one million T cells were considered underestimates.

PCR was performed a second time for roughly 6 to 12 cycles using a sample-barcoded 5' primer and a J-beta primer mix. TCRdb analysed the 5' RACE reads with MiXCR anew, one entry per CDR3 protein. The sample gives about 700,000 distinct CDR3 sequences, less than 40% of which show up once; 15% is in the top ten. Input material: blood. The chain joins TRBV7-6 to TRBJ2-6; D is unclear. The TCR was taken from a woman aged 80 or older in good health. The CDR3 here is CASSPDTGQAFSGANVLTF. As DNA, the CDR3 is TGTGCCAGCAGCCCCGATACGGGTCAGGCTTTCTCTGGGGCCAACGTCCTGACTTTC. The variable domain in full, completed from reference TRBV7-6 and TRBJ2-6, reads GAGVSQSPRYKVTKRGQDVALRCDPISGHVSLYWYRQALGQGPEFLTYFNYEAQQDKSGLPNDRFSAERPEGSISTLTIQRTEQRDSAMYRCASSPDTGQAFSGANVLTFGAGSRLTVL.